These 23 T cell receptor beta chains share one sample of origin, sequenced in a study of T cell repertoires in cytomegalovirus infection. TCRdb passed the reads through MiXCR, listing each CDR3 protein once. The sample includes fewer than 350,000 distinct CDR3 sequences, 8% to 9.5% of them seen just once. Sequencing input: PBMCs. Source of these receptors: a human donor in good health (CMV status not recorded). Some clones in this sample may be carry-over from other donors' samples.

There are a few counts of this clonotype. This chain links TRBV24-1 with TRBJ2-5, with D uncertain. CDR3 length: 11 amino acids. Germline V lookup: CDR1 KGHDR, CDR2 SFDVKD. Trimming took off 5 bases at V and 8 bases at J, with 8 bases between the two ends. The CDR3 bases are TGTGCCACCAGTGGTGGGCCAACCCAGTACTTC. Its protein is CATSGGPTQYF.

This clonotype occurred many times. This CDR3 is CASSQDLGRDDGYTF. CDR3 nucleotides: TGTGCCAGCAGCCAAGATCTAGGTAGGGATGATGGCTACACCTTC. V and J are TRBV4-2 and TRBJ1-2; D not certain. Germline V gives CDR1 LGHNA, CDR2 YNFKEQ. V was shortened by 0 bases and J by 6 bases, with 14 bases between the two germline ends. The CDR3 loop spans 15 amino acids.

This clonotype has ten or more counts. V and J are TRBV6-1 and TRBJ2-3; TRBD1 agrees at 8 bases. V shed 6 bases and J 9 bases; nucleotides not matched to a gene: 11. The CDR3 runs 14 residues. Germline lookup yields CDR1 MNHNS and CDR2 SASEGT. The DNA for the CDR3 is TGTGCCAGCAGGAAGGACAGGGTGGTGGAAACGCAGTATTTT. It specifies CASRKDRVVETQYF.

This clonotype was observed at least ten times. The V and J genes are TRBV7-3 and TRBJ2-5; 9 nucleotides line up with TRBD1. The V and J ends lost 5 bases and 6 bases, in that order; junction bases with no gene match: 19. Germline lookup yields CDR1 SGHTA and CDR2 FQGTGA. The CDR3 contains 18 residues. Written as DNA, the CDR3 is TGTGCCAGCAGCCGATATGTACAGGGGGCTAGGGAAGTACAGACCCAGTACTTC. This codes for CASSRYVQGAREVQTQYF.

This clonotype was counted only a few times. DNA for the CDR3: TGCAGCGTTGAAGGAGATGACACTGAAGCTTTCTTT. It specifies CSVEGDDTEAFF. V usage is TRBV29-1 and J usage is TRBJ1-1; D gene ambiguous. CDR3 size: 12 residues. The V gene lost 1 base and the J gene lost 3 bases, with 6 bases spanning the gap. In germline, CDR1 is SQVTM, CDR2 ANQGSEA.

This clonotype turned up a few times. V and J are TRBV18 and TRBJ1-4, with D possibly being TRBD1 (6 bases). CDR1 is KGHSH, CDR2 LQKENI, per germline. V lost 3 bases, J lost 5 bases, and 7 bases lay in between. This CDR3 contains 13 residues. The CDR3 region has the DNA TGTGCCAGCTCACCCAGGGGAAATGAAAAACTGTTTTTT. This sequence encodes CASSPRGNEKLFF.

This clonotype was recorded a few times. J is TRBJ2-1 and V is TRBV24-1; the D gene is possibly TRBD1 (5 bases). The V gene lost 4 bases and the J gene lost 5 bases, with 11 bases spanning the gap. Per the germline V gene, CDR1 is KGHDR and CDR2 is SFDVKD. The CDR3 spans 14 residues. This CDR3 reads CATSDARQHNEQFF. The DNA of the CDR3 is TGTGCCACCAGTGACGCCCGACAGCACAATGAGCAGTTCTTC.

The sample holds a few counts of this clonotype. The CDR3 region is CASSPEGSNSPLHF. CDR3 in DNA: TGTGCCAGCAGCCCCGAAGGATCTAATTCACCCCTCCACTTT. This rearrangement joins TRBV7-9 to TRBJ1-6; D ambiguous. There are 14 residues in the CDR3. Germline assignment: CDR1 SEHNR and CDR2 FQNEAQ (reference sequence). Trimming took 5 bases from V and 6 from J, leaving 11 bases between them.

This clonotype was seen only once. The junction differs from germline at one of its ends, possibly a read error. The chain employs TRBV27 and TRBJ2-1; no clear D. CDR3 length equals 8 residues. CDR1 is MNHEY and CDR2 is SMNVEV in the germline V gene (reference sequence). The CDR3 loop is CASSSVDF. Here the CDR3 DNA reads TGTGCCAGCAGTTCGGTGGACTTC.

This clonotype was detected many times. Sequence at one end of the junction differs from germline and may be a read error. This chain joins TRBV20-1 and TRBJ2-7, with 7 bases identical to TRBD1. There are 14 residues in the CDR3. The V gene's germline CDR1 is DFQATT and CDR2 SNEGSKA (reference sequence). The CDR3 region is CSARDPGRGKEQYF. CDR3 nucleotide sequence: TGCAGTGCAAGAGACCCGGGCAGGGGGAAGGAGCAGTACTTC.

In nucleotides, the CDR3 is TGCAGTGCTAGAGTACCTGAAGGCTCCTACGAGCAGTACTTC. The encoded protein is CSARVPEGSYEQYF. This sequence joins TRBV20-1 and TRBJ2-7, with D hard to call. Between the trimmed V and J ends, which lost 1 base and 0 bases, there was a span of 10 bases. Germline-derived CDR1 and CDR2 are DFQATT and SNEGSKA (reference sequence). The CDR3 is 14 amino acids.

There are a few counts of this clonotype. This chain joins TRBV30 and TRBJ2-2; perhaps TRBD2 as D (5 bases). V dropped 1 base and J dropped 8 bases, with 14 bases sitting between them. The CDR3 has 14 residues. CDR1 and CDR2 (germline): GTSNPN, SVGIG (reference sequence). CDR3 in DNA: TGTGCCTGGAGTGGCGTTCGGGGTCTAGGGGAGCTGTTTTTT. This translates into CAWSGVRGLGELFF.

The chain has TRBV9 and TRBJ1-2; D is unclear. The V and J ends lost 3 bases and 8 bases respectively, with 11 bases between them. This CDR3 region has 12 residues. The germline V gene encodes CDR1 SGDLS and CDR2 YYNGEE. In nucleotides, the CDR3 is TGTGCCAGCAGCGGCCGGGTACAAGGCTACACCTTC. It translates to CASSGRVQGYTF.

This rearrangement joins TRBV20-1 to TRBJ2-3; TRBD2 agrees at 9 bases. The germline CDR1 and CDR2 sequences are DFQATT and SNEGSKA (reference sequence). Trimming cost V 6 bases and J 2 bases; bases outside gene matches: 18. The CDR3 is 18 amino acids. As DNA, the CDR3 is TGCAGTGCCAGGTCGCTAGCGGGGTCCCTGGGGGTCACAGATACGCAGTATTTT. It specifies CSARSLAGSLGVTDTQYF.

This clonotype has at least ten counts. The chain links TRBV16 to TRBJ2-7; 8 bases match TRBD1. The CDR3 has 14 amino acids. With V trimmed by 7 bases and J by 9 bases, 14 bases remained unmatched. Germline V gene sequence: CDR1 KGHSY, CDR2 FQNENV. For the CDR3, the DNA is TGTGCCAGCACCCCGGGAGAGGACAGGGTCGGGCAGTACTTC. Amino acid sequence: CASTPGEDRVGQYF.

This chain joins TRBV3-1 and TRBJ2-1; D might be TRBD1 or TRBD2, each matching 5 bases. The germline V and J ends were trimmed by 0 bases and 4 bases, with 16 bases remaining between them. From germline, CDR1 is LGHDT and CDR2 YNNKEL (reference sequence). The length of the CDR3 is 17 residues. The CDR3 sequence: CASSQDGRGTKYNEQFF. The CDR3 DNA sequence: TGTGCCAGCAGCCAAGATGGACGGGGCACAAAGTACAATGAGCAGTTCTTC.

This clonotype showed up many times. The chain joins TRBV6-1 to TRBJ1-5, with a weak D call TRBD1 (6 bases). V lost 6 bases, J lost 4 bases, and 13 bases lay in between. This CDR3 contains 14 residues. Germline values: CDR1 MNHNS, CDR2 SASEGT. CDR3 loop: CASSAGAPNQPQHF. CDR3 nucleotide sequence: TGTGCCAGCAGCGCAGGGGCCCCTAATCAGCCCCAGCATTTT.

Many counts were recorded for this clonotype. This chain joins TRBV6-5 and TRBJ2-1; TRBD2 agrees at 7 bases. CDR3 size: 16 residues. J lost 2 bases, V lost 3 bases, and 7 bases had no gene match. From germline, CDR1 is MNHEY and CDR2 SVGAGI. CDR3 loop: CASSYLADKAYNEQFF. In DNA form, the CDR3 reads TGTGCCAGCAGTTATCTAGCGGATAAAGCCTACAATGAGCAGTTCTTC.

This clonotype has more than one count but fewer than ten. The V gene is TRBV11-1, the J gene TRBJ2-5; tentatively, D is TRBD1 or TRBD2 (5 bases each). The germline V and J ends were trimmed by 3 bases and 4 bases, with 12 bases remaining between them. Germline V gene lookup returns CDR1 SGHAT and CDR2 FQDESV (reference sequence). The CDR3 has 14 residues. Here the CDR3 DNA reads TGTGCCAGCAGCTTCAGCAGGGCGGGAGAGACCCAGTACTTC. Translation: CASSFSRAGETQYF.

The sample holds a few counts of this clonotype. The rearrangement uses TRBV10-3 and TRBJ2-7; 9 bases fit TRBD1. J lost 1 base, V lost 6 bases, and 10 bases had no gene match. CDR3 length: 16 residues. Germline assignment: CDR1 ENHRY and CDR2 SYGVKD. The CDR3 sequence: CAIRMGPGQGSYEQYF. CDR3 coding DNA: TGTGCCATCAGGATGGGGCCGGGACAGGGTTCCTACGAGCAGTACTTC.

A few counts support this clonotype. The J gene is TRBJ1-1, the V gene TRBV6-2 or TRBV6-3; D remains unclear. The CDR3 has 15 residues. Germline V gene sequence: CDR1 MNHEY, CDR2 SVGEGT. The V end was cut by 1 base, the J end by 4 bases, with 13 bases between. The CDR3 is CASSYFTGGFTEAFF. In DNA form, the CDR3 reads TGTGCCAGCAGTTACTTCACGGGAGGGTTCACTGAAGCTTTCTTT.

At least ten counts were recorded for this clonotype. The chain employs TRBV4-1 and TRBJ1-1, with D perhaps matching TRBD1 (5 bases). The germline V and J ends were trimmed by 1 base and 0 bases, with 15 bases remaining between them. The CDR3 has 17 amino acids. Germline V CDR1 and CDR2: MGHRA, YSYEKL. CDR3 DNA sequence: TGCGCCAGCAGCCAAGCGGGGACGGGAGCGATGAACACTGAAGCTTTCTTT. It yields the protein CASSQAGTGAMNTEAFF.

This clonotype is a singleton in its sample. Possible read error: a much larger clone is one base away. The chain employs TRBV7-9 and TRBJ1-1, with TRBD1 identical over 8 bases. The trim removed 3 bases at V and 0 bases at J, leaving 9 bases unmatched. Germline-derived CDR1 and CDR2 are SEHNR and FQNEAQ (reference sequence). This CDR3 spans 17 amino acids. The CDR3 DNA follows: TGTGCCAGCAGCTTCGTGGACAGGGAACTCATGAACACTGAAGCTTTCTTT. Amino acids: CASSFVDRELMNTEAFF.